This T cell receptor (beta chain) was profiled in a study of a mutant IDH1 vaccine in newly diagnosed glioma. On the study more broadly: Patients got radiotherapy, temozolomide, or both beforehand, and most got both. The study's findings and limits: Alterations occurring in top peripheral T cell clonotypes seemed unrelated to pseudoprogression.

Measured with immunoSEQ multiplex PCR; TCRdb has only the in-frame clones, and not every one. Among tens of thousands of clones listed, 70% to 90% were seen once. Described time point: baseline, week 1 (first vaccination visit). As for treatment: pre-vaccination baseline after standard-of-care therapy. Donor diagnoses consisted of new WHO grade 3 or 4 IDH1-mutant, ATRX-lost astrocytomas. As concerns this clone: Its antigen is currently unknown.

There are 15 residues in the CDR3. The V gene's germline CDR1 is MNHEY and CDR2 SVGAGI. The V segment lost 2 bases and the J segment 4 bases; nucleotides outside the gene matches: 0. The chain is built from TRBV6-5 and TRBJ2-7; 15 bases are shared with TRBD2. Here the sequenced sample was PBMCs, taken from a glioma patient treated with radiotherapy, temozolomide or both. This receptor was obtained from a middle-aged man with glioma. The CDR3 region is CASSYGLAGGYEQYF. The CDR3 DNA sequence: TGTGCCAGCAGTTACGGACTAGCGGGAGGGTACGAGCAGTACTTC.